The rows below give T cell receptor beta chains drawn from one sample of a study of blood T cell repertoires in COVID-19. Libraries were prepared by immunoSEQ multiplex PCR; TCRdb keeps only in-frame clonotypes and omits some of them. The table has about 210,000 clones, around four fifths seen once; the top ten hold 10% to 13%. Specimen: peripheral blood. The receptors here all came from a woman older than 75 with COVID-19, enrolled during active disease. Both conserved end residues are part of each CDR3. A D gene is named only where the DNA matches it firmly. Expanded clones are given a class, and other clones once, few, many or no size at all.

CDR3aa: CASKPLDREHQPQHF
CDR3nt: TGTGCCAGTAAACCCCTAGACAGGGAGCATCAGCCCCAGCATTTT
d_gene: TRBD1
v_gene: TRBV19
j_gene: TRBJ1-5
abundance: NA

CDR3aa: CAISYSGDSYNEQFF
CDR3nt: TGTGCCATCAGTTATAGCGGGGACTCCTACAATGAGCAGTTCTTC
d_gene: TRBD2
v_gene: TRBV10-3
j_gene: TRBJ2-1
abundance: NA

CDR3aa: CASSLVRGQYGYTF
CDR3nt: TGTGCCAGCAGTTTGGTTAGGGGGCAATATGGCTACACCTTC
d_gene: TRBD1
v_gene: TRBV28
j_gene: TRBJ1-2
abundance: NA

CDR3aa: CASTQSRDSYYEQYF
CDR3nt: TGTGCCAGCACCCAATCTAGGGACAGTTACTACGAGCAGTACTTC
d_gene: TRBD1
v_gene: TRBV6-5
j_gene: TRBJ2-7
abundance: NA

CDR3aa: CASSDSGQFNSPLHF
CDR3nt: TGTGCCAGCAGTGACTCGGGACAGTTTAATTCACCCCTCCACTTT
d_gene: TRBD1
v_gene: TRBV6-5
j_gene: TRBJ1-6
abundance: NA

CDR3aa: CASSYRQVEAFF
CDR3nt: TGTGCCAGCAGTTACCGACAGGTTGAAGCTTTCTTT
d_gene: NA
v_gene: TRBV6-2/TRBV6-3
j_gene: TRBJ1-1
abundance: NA

CDR3aa: CASSLVLADTGELFF
CDR3nt: TGCGCCAGCAGCTTAGTCCTAGCGGACACCGGGGAGCTGTTTTTT
d_gene: TRBD2
v_gene: TRBV5-1
j_gene: TRBJ2-2
abundance: NA

CDR3aa: CASTRGAGNTGELFF
CDR3nt: TGTGCCAGTACCAGGGGGGCTGGGAACACCGGGGAGCTGTTTTTT
d_gene: NA
v_gene: TRBV2
j_gene: TRBJ2-2
abundance: NA

CDR3aa: CATQRSHGYTF
CDR3nt: TGTGCCACCCAGAGGAGTCATGGCTACACCTTC
d_gene: NA
v_gene: TRBV5-6
j_gene: TRBJ1-2
abundance: NA

CDR3aa: CATSLGLARETQYF
CDR3nt: TGTGCCACCAGCCTCGGACTAGCTCGAGAGACCCAGTACTTC
d_gene: TRBD2
v_gene: TRBV15
j_gene: TRBJ2-5
abundance: once

CDR3aa: CASSQDWAEFQPQHF
CDR3nt: TGTGCCAGCAGCCAAGATTGGGCAGAGTTCCAGCCCCAGCATTTT
d_gene: NA
v_gene: TRBV4-2
j_gene: TRBJ1-5
abundance: NA

CDR3aa: CASSLGGETEAFF
CDR3nt: TGTGCCAGCAGCTTAGGGGGGGAAACTGAAGCTTTCTTT
d_gene: NA
v_gene: TRBV5-5
j_gene: TRBJ1-1
abundance: NA

CDR3aa: CASSPQGGADEQFF
CDR3nt: TGCGCCAGCAGCCCGCAGGGCGGGGCTGATGAGCAGTTCTTC
d_gene: NA
v_gene: TRBV4-1
j_gene: TRBJ2-1
abundance: NA

CDR3aa: CASSQGSLNEKLFF
CDR3nt: TGTGCCAGCAGTCAGGGCAGCCTTAATGAAAAACTGTTTTTT
d_gene: NA
v_gene: TRBV28
j_gene: TRBJ1-4
abundance: NA

CDR3aa: CASSLAGGPVDTQYF
CDR3nt: TGTGCCAGCAGTCTAGCGGGGGGGCCGGTAGATACGCAGTATTTT
d_gene: TRBD2
v_gene: TRBV6-4
j_gene: TRBJ2-3
abundance: NA

CDR3aa: CAISDDGMPSNQPQHF
CDR3nt: TGTGCCATCAGCGATGACGGGATGCCGAGCAATCAGCCCCAGCATTTT
d_gene: NA
v_gene: TRBV10-3
j_gene: TRBJ1-5
abundance: NA

CDR3aa: CASRSTSFQETQYF
CDR3nt: TGTGCCAGCAGGTCGACTAGCTTCCAAGAGACCCAGTACTTC
d_gene: TRBD2
v_gene: TRBV6-6
j_gene: TRBJ2-5
abundance: once

CDR3aa: CASSPRQGAQGIGYTF
CDR3nt: TGTGCCAGCAGCCCACGACAGGGGGCGCAAGGGATCGGCTACACCTTC
d_gene: TRBD1
v_gene: TRBV7-2
j_gene: TRBJ1-2
abundance: NA

CDR3aa: CASSAANTGELFF
CDR3nt: TGTGCCAGCAGCGCGGCTAACACCGGGGAGCTGTTTTTT
d_gene: NA
v_gene: TRBV5-4
j_gene: TRBJ2-2
abundance: NA

CDR3aa: CSVQSQRVNTEAFF
CDR3nt: TGCAGCGTTCAATCGCAAAGAGTGAACACTGAAGCTTTCTTT
d_gene: NA
v_gene: TRBV29-1
j_gene: TRBJ1-1
abundance: NA

CDR3aa: CASSLGQGAVGTEAFF
CDR3nt: TGCGCCAGCAGCTTGGGACAGGGGGCCGTTGGCACTGAAGCTTTCTTT
d_gene: TRBD1
v_gene: TRBV5-1
j_gene: TRBJ1-1
abundance: NA

CDR3aa: CASSFFPAGYANTGELFF
CDR3nt: TGCGCCAGCAGCTTTTTTCCAGCGGGCTACGCGAACACCGGGGAGCTGTTTTTT
d_gene: NA
v_gene: TRBV5-1
j_gene: TRBJ2-2
abundance: NA

CDR3aa: CASSLVQGARYNEQFF
CDR3nt: TGTGCCAGCAGCTTAGTTCAGGGGGCGCGCTACAATGAGCAGTTCTTC
d_gene: TRBD1
v_gene: TRBV7-2
j_gene: TRBJ2-1
abundance: NA

CDR3aa: CASSPGREGRGTEAFF
CDR3nt: TGCGCCAGCAGCCCTGGGAGGGAAGGGAGGGGCACTGAAGCTTTCTTT
d_gene: NA
v_gene: TRBV5-1
j_gene: TRBJ1-1
abundance: NA

CDR3aa: CATSRDMRGTNQPQHF
CDR3nt: TGTGCCACCAGCAGAGATATGAGAGGGACTAATCAGCCCCAGCATTTT
d_gene: NA
v_gene: TRBV15
j_gene: TRBJ1-5
abundance: NA

CDR3aa: CASSQGSSNEKLFF
CDR3nt: TGTGCCAGCAGTCAGGGGTCTTCTAATGAAAAACTGTTTTTT
d_gene: NA
v_gene: TRBV7-9
j_gene: TRBJ1-4
abundance: NA

CDR3aa: CASREYTGGTEAFF
CDR3nt: TGCGCCAGCAGAGAGTATACAGGGGGCACTGAAGCTTTCTTT
d_gene: TRBD1
v_gene: TRBV5-1
j_gene: TRBJ1-1
abundance: NA

CDR3aa: CASSFVRGAGNEQFF
CDR3nt: TGTGCCAGCAGCTTTGTCCGGGGGGCAGGGAATGAGCAGTTCTTC
d_gene: NA
v_gene: TRBV5-8
j_gene: TRBJ2-1
abundance: NA

CDR3aa: CASSIQDNTEAFF
CDR3nt: TGTGCCAGTAGTATTCAGGATAACACTGAAGCTTTCTTT
d_gene: NA
v_gene: TRBV19
j_gene: TRBJ1-1
abundance: NA

CDR3aa: CAIVDRAENEQFF
CDR3nt: TGTGCCATCGTGGACAGGGCTGAAAATGAGCAGTTCTTC
d_gene: TRBD1
v_gene: TRBV10-3
j_gene: TRBJ2-1
abundance: NA

CDR3aa: CAWKGMPTNEKLFF
CDR3nt: TGTGCCTGGAAGGGGATGCCAACTAATGAAAAACTGTTTTTT
d_gene: NA
v_gene: TRBV30
j_gene: TRBJ1-4
abundance: NA

CDR3aa: CAWSLGVAKNIQYF
CDR3nt: TGTGCCTGGAGTCTCGGGGTAGCCAAAAACATTCAGTACTTC
d_gene: NA
v_gene: TRBV30
j_gene: TRBJ2-4
abundance: NA

CDR3aa: CASSPGQVWAEAFF
CDR3nt: TGCGCCAGCAGCCCGGGACAGGTTTGGGCTGAAGCTTTCTTT
d_gene: TRBD1
v_gene: TRBV5-1
j_gene: TRBJ1-1
abundance: NA

CDR3aa: CASSLSATGDTQYF
CDR3nt: TGTGCCAGCAGCTTATCGGCTACAGGGGATACGCAGTATTTT
d_gene: NA
v_gene: TRBV11-3
j_gene: TRBJ2-3
abundance: NA

CDR3aa: CASSLVTGINTEAFF
CDR3nt: TGTGCCAGCAGCTTGGTCACAGGGATCAACACTGAAGCTTTCTTT
d_gene: NA
v_gene: TRBV5-4
j_gene: TRBJ1-1
abundance: few

CDR3aa: CASSDRVGSGNTIYF
CDR3nt: TGTGCCAGCTCGGACAGGGTGGGTTCTGGAAACACCATATATTTT
d_gene: TRBD1
v_gene: TRBV18
j_gene: TRBJ1-3
abundance: NA

CDR3aa: CASSQGLAGGPTSYNEQFF
CDR3nt: TGCGCCAGCAGCCAAGGCCTAGCGGGGGGTCCCACCAGTTACAATGAGCAGTTCTTC
d_gene: TRBD2
v_gene: TRBV4-3
j_gene: TRBJ2-1
abundance: NA

CDR3aa: CASRGTGGGNQPQHF
CDR3nt: TGTGCCAGCAGAGGGACAGGGGGGGGCAATCAGCCCCAGCATTTT
d_gene: TRBD1
v_gene: TRBV28
j_gene: TRBJ1-5
abundance: NA

CDR3aa: CASSSSGGGGLYYGYTF
CDR3nt: TGCGCCAGCAGCTCGTCTGGAGGAGGGGGCTTATACTATGGCTACACCTTC
d_gene: TRBD1
v_gene: TRBV5-1
j_gene: TRBJ1-2
abundance: NA

CDR3aa: CSAEERETQYF
CDR3nt: TGCAGTGCCGAGGAGCGAGAGACCCAGTACTTC
d_gene: NA
v_gene: TRBV20-1
j_gene: TRBJ2-5
abundance: NA

CDR3aa: CASSQLQGYGYTF
CDR3nt: TGTGCCAGCAGCCAACTTCAGGGCTATGGCTACACCTTC
d_gene: NA
v_gene: TRBV11-1
j_gene: TRBJ1-2
abundance: NA

CDR3aa: CASSSPTGVNEQFF
CDR3nt: TGTGCCAGCAGCTCTCCTACAGGGGTCAATGAGCAGTTCTTC
d_gene: TRBD1
v_gene: TRBV7-2
j_gene: TRBJ2-1
abundance: few

CDR3aa: CASSFLAGAANEQFF
CDR3nt: TGCGCCAGCAGCTTTCTAGCGGGGGCAGCGAATGAGCAGTTCTTC
d_gene: TRBD2
v_gene: TRBV5-1
j_gene: TRBJ2-1
abundance: NA

CDR3aa: CASSRIQSSGNTIYF
CDR3nt: TGTGCCAGCTCACGAATACAGAGCTCTGGAAACACCATATATTTT
d_gene: NA
v_gene: TRBV18
j_gene: TRBJ1-3
abundance: few

CDR3aa: CASSPDNNNQPQHF
CDR3nt: TGTGCCAGCTCTCCAGACAATAACAATCAGCCCCAGCATTTT
d_gene: NA
v_gene: TRBV18
j_gene: TRBJ1-5
abundance: NA

CDR3aa: CASSRQGATNEKLFF
CDR3nt: TGTGCCAGCAGTCGACAGGGGGCAACTAATGAAAAACTGTTTTTT
d_gene: TRBD1
v_gene: TRBV2
j_gene: TRBJ1-4
abundance: NA

CDR3aa: CAISEQGPIGYTF
CDR3nt: TGTGCCATCAGTGAACAGGGTCCCATTGGCTACACCTTC
d_gene: NA
v_gene: TRBV10-3
j_gene: TRBJ1-2
abundance: few

CDR3aa: CASSSWARFLSYEQYF
CDR3nt: TGTGCCAGCAGCAGCTGGGCCCGGTTCCTTTCCTACGAGCAGTACTTC
d_gene: NA
v_gene: TRBV5-6
j_gene: TRBJ2-7
abundance: NA

CDR3aa: CASSLGTDGNTIYF
CDR3nt: TGCGCCAGCAGCCTCGGGACAGATGGAAACACCATATATTTT
d_gene: TRBD1
v_gene: TRBV5-1
j_gene: TRBJ1-3
abundance: NA

CDR3aa: CASSLDSLTDTQYF
CDR3nt: TGCGCCAGCAGCTTGGACAGCCTGACAGATACGCAGTATTTT
d_gene: NA
v_gene: TRBV5-1
j_gene: TRBJ2-3
abundance: NA